This paragraph covers one TCR beta chain sequence. This clone was seen a handful of times. Its antigen remains undetermined. Base qualities were left out, and no much larger clone turns up one base away. The data derive from a study of blood T cell repertoires in COVID-19 (dated by TCRdb to 2019 to 2021). Some background on the complete study: Samples covering the acute and convalescent phases of COVID-19 were provided by collaborators in the United States, Italy and Spain. Where HLA class I and class II types were available, the types were taken from metadata supplied by the sample provider, not from assay-based typing. A freely available public database, intended as a resource for researchers studying the immune response to SARS-CoV-2, is where the repertoires were released. The prospective study material was composed of cDNA or gDNA derived from T cells, B-cell-depleted T cells, or PBMCs. Sample metadata almost always included a de-identified subject ID, COVID-19 status, age in years and sex. The dataset comprised deeply sampled blood TCRbeta repertoires from subjects exposed to, actively infected with, or recovered from COVID-19. The samples were drawn from two sources: the first 160 participants of the ongoing ImmuneRACE study, and 950 to 1,500 subjects contributed by 6 global collaborators.

Collaborating institutions collected whole blood in K2EDTA tubes following their own protocols. For TCRbeta analysis, collaborators shipped samples as frozen whole blood, isolated PBMCs, or DNA extracted from either of those sample types. TCRbeta CDR3 regions were amplified from genomic DNA by means of the immunoSEQ Assay, a bias-controlled multiplex PCR. The paper's processing steps were these. The number of nucleated cells in each sample was estimated by amplification of reference gene primers within the assay. To quantify the absolute abundance of each unique TCRbeta CDR3 rearrangement, sequence reads were collapsed and filtered. Productive Simpson clonality was computed per sample as the square root of Simpson's diversity index over productive rearrangements. As stored in TCRdb, this immuneACCESS dataset retains in-frame rearrangements with V and J assigned. A fraction of the clones does not appear; measured against another copy, unresolved V genes explain less than half of the discrepancy, and the remainder lacks a known reason. V and J calls and clone size are given by that table; D and trimming were obtained from the DNA. Across this sample there are about 73,000 clones, with around 80% seen only once. The ten biggest clones cover approximately 5.3% of the sample.

Results the study describes overall, beyond this receptor: The amount of clinical and demographic metadata varied by source and participant and was provided uncurated.

The receptor was isolated from a man aged 50 or older with active COVID-19. Sequenced sample: peripheral blood.

The DNA is as follows: TGTGCCAGCCGTGGGCCTAGCGGGACGAACACCGGGGAGCTGTTTTTT. Translation gives CASRGPSGTNTGELFF. The sequence joins TRBV7-6 to TRBJ2-2, and 9 junction bases match TRBD2. CDR1 and CDR2 (SGHVS, FNYEAQ) derive from the germline V gene. After removal of 8 bases from V and 0 bases from J, the junction retains 7 bases not matched to a gene. The CDR3 measures 16 amino acids from cysteine to phenylalanine. Only the CDR3 region is kept as DNA, spanning 48 bases read in frame from base 1.